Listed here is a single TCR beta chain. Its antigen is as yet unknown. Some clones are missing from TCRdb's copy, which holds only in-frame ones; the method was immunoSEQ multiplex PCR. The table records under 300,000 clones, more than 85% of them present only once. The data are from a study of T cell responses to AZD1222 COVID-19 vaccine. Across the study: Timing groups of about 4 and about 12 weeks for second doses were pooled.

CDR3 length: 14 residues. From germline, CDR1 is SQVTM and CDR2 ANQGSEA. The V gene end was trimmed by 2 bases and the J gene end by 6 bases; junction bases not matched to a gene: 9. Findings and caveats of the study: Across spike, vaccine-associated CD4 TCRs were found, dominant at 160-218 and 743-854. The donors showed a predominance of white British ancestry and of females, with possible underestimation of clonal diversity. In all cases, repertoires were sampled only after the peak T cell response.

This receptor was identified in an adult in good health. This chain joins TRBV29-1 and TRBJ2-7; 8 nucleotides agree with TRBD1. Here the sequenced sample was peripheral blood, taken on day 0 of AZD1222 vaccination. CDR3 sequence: CSVEIQGARGEQYF. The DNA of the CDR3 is TGCAGCGTTGAAATCCAGGGGGCGCGGGGCGAGCAGTACTTC.